This T cell receptor (beta chain) was sequenced during a study of PD-L1 blockade in urothelial cancer. Study details: When patients started atezolizumab in about 2014, it was given at 1,200 mg intravenously every 3 weeks. Counts from blood samples showed a median of roughly 150,000 T cells.

Noted time point: pretreatment peripheral blood. Spike-ins of synthetic TCR analog templates went into each PCR. The repertoire was sequenced with immunoSEQ multiplex PCR; TCRdb's copy has only in-frame clones and lacks some. The repertoire holds about 95,000 clones, with roughly 84% as singletons. Trimming stripped 4 bases from V and 6 bases from J, with 16 bases between. Germline V gene data show CDR1 as SGHNT and CDR2 as YYREEE (reference sequence). The CDR3 has 15 amino acids. The V gene is TRBV5-4, the J gene TRBJ2-2, with D possibly being TRBD2 (6 bases). The material sequenced was PBMCs, taken around atezolizumab (anti-PD-L1) treatment. The receptor was derived from a man aged 55 to 69 with urothelial cancer. CDR3 sequence reads: CASSLDGGGAGELFF. In nucleotides, the CDR3 is TGTGCCAGCAGCCTGGACGGGGGTGGCGCCGGGGAGCTGTTTTTT.